One and the same sample provided the 13 T cell receptor beta chains below, sequenced in a study of control samples from healthy donors and cancer patients. TCRdb's copy holds only in-frame clones and misses some; the assay was immunoSEQ multiplex PCR. The sample lists roughly 76,000 clones, around 94% occurring once. The sequenced sample consisted of blood. The source is a woman between 18 and 29 years old in good health.

This sequence joins TRBV2 and TRBJ1-5, with 10 bases matching TRBD1. J was trimmed by 4 bases and V by 7 bases; bases with no gene match: 4. This CDR3 has 14 amino acids. Germline CDR1 is SNHLY and CDR2 is FYNNEI. The CDR3 loop reads CASNSGQGNQPQHF. The CDR3 bases are TGTGCCAGCAATTCGGGACAGGGGAATCAGCCCCAGCATTTT.

The V gene is TRBV4-1, the J gene TRBJ1-3, with D unclear. Germline V lookup: CDR1 MGHRA, CDR2 YSYEKL. The V end was cut by 2 bases, the J end by 9 bases, with 8 bases between. CDR3 length equals 12 residues. The CDR3 reads CASSQSPGTIYF. The CDR3, as DNA: TGCGCCAGCAGCCAATCCCCCGGCACCATATATTTT.

In DNA, the CDR3 is TGCGCCACCCGGCCCACGACCTCCTACGAGCAGTACTTC. Encoded protein: CATRPTTSYEQYF. V gene TRBV5-1 combines with J gene TRBJ2-7; D is undetermined. The CDR3 has 13 amino acids. Trimming left V 9 bases short and J 0 bases short, with 13 bases between. Germline lookup yields CDR1 SGHRS and CDR2 YFSETQ.

The CDR3 nucleotides are TGTGCCTCCGGACAGGACCCTTACAATGAGCAGTTCTTC. Residues: CASGQDPYNEQFF. The V gene is TRBV6-5, the J gene TRBJ2-1, with 7 nucleotides matching TRBD1. The CDR3 totals 13 residues. Per the germline V gene, CDR1 is MNHEY and CDR2 is SVGAGI. The V and J ends lost 11 bases and 4 bases, in that order; junction bases with no gene match: 8.

This chain joins TRBV18 and TRBJ2-7; possible D gene TRBD2, 6 bases. Germline V gene sequence: CDR1 KGHSH, CDR2 LQKENI. CDR3 size: 16 residues. V lost 3 bases and J 5 bases, leaving 20 bases between the germline ends. CDR3 region: CASSPGRKPLGDEQYF. In DNA, the CDR3 is TGTGCCAGCTCACCGGGGAGGAAACCTTTGGGTGACGAGCAGTACTTC.

The V and J genes are TRBV2 and TRBJ1-5; D unclear. V was cut by 6 bases and J by 5 bases, with 11 bases left in between. The CDR3 covers 13 residues. In germline, CDR1 is SNHLY, CDR2 FYNNEI. Written as DNA, the CDR3 is TGTGCCAGCAGCTTGGGGTATGATCAGCCCCAGCATTTT. It encodes CASSLGYDQPQHF.

V and J are TRBV5-1 and TRBJ2-5; 9 nucleotides align to TRBD1. This CDR3 has 16 residues. The J segment lost 0 bases and the V segment lost 2 bases, leaving 5 bases of the junction unmatched. Looked up from germline, CDR1 is SGHRS and CDR2 is YFSETQ. This CDR3 is CASSFGTGYYQETQYF. The CDR3 DNA is TGCGCCAGCAGCTTCGGGACAGGGTACTACCAAGAGACCCAGTACTTC. The full variable domain, rest sourced from reference TRBV5-1 and TRBJ2-5, is KAGVTQTPRYLIKTRGQQVTLSCSPISGHRSVSWYQQTPGQGLQFLFEYFSETQRNKGNFPGRFSGRQFSNSRSEMNVSTLELGDSALYLCASSFGTGYYQETQYFGPGTRLLVL.

The V call is TRBV6-6, the J call TRBJ1-3; D call uncertain. Deletions cut 1 base from V and 1 base from J, with 11 bases between. CDR3 size: 16 residues. Germline V gene lookup returns CDR1 MNHNY and CDR2 SVGAGI (reference sequence). CDR3 loop: CASSYYLFGSGNTIYF. The CDR3 bases are TGTGCCAGCAGTTACTACCTCTTTGGGTCTGGAAACACCATATATTTT.

The gene calls are TRBV25-1 and TRBJ1-4, with TRBD1 identical over 8 bases. This CDR3 comprises 16 residues. The V and J ends lost 5 bases and 5 bases, in that order; junction bases with no gene match: 10. Germline-derived CDR1 and CDR2 are MGHDK and SYGVNS. CDR3 in amino acids: CASSPRTGLENEKLFF. The CDR3 region has the DNA TGTGCCAGCAGTCCACGGACAGGGCTGGAAAATGAAAAACTGTTTTTT. Using reference TRBV25-1 and TRBJ1-4 for the parts outside the CDR3, the full variable domain is EADIYQTPRYLVIGTGKKITLECSQTMGHDKMYWYQQDPGMELHLIHYSYGVNSTEKGDLSSESTVSRIRTEHFPLTLESARPSHTSQYLCASSPRTGLENEKLFFGSGTQLSVL.

The rearrangement uses TRBV15 and TRBJ2-3, with a weak D call TRBD2 (6 bases). V was trimmed by 8 bases and J by 0 bases, leaving 15 bases between them. This CDR3 comprises 15 residues. From germline, CDR1 is LNHNV and CDR2 YYDKDF (reference sequence). CDR3 in amino acids: CATGTGEASTDTQYF. Here the CDR3 DNA reads TGTGCCACCGGAACCGGGGAGGCAAGCACAGATACGCAGTATTTT. Drawing the rest from reference TRBV15 and TRBJ2-3, the complete variable domain is DAMVIQNPRYQVTQFGKPVTLSCSQTLNHNVMYWYQQKSSQAPKLLFHYYDKDFNNEADTPDNFQSRRPNTSFCFLDIRSPGLGDTAMYLCATGTGEASTDTQYFGPGTRLTVL.

The V and J genes are TRBV29-1 and TRBJ1-1, with TRBD1 matching 9 bases. Trimming cost V 6 bases and J 6 bases; bases outside gene matches: 8. This CDR3 spans 13 amino acids. Germline values: CDR1 SQVTM, CDR2 ANQGSEA. The CDR3 loop is CSVHLTGGSEAFF. CDR3 sequence (DNA): TGCAGCGTACATTTAACAGGGGGCTCTGAAGCTTTCTTT.

This chain connects TRBV5-1 to TRBJ2-1; TRBD1 matches at 7 bases. Trimming took 3 bases from V and 5 from J; bases not matched to a gene: 5. The V gene's germline CDR1 is SGHRS and CDR2 YFSETQ. This CDR3 region has 14 residues. CDR3 region: CASSWTGENNEQFF. CDR3 sequence (DNA): TGCGCCAGCAGCTGGACAGGAGAGAACAATGAGCAGTTCTTC.

The count of this clone is one. J is TRBJ2-1 and V is TRBV3-1 (or the pseudogene TRBV3-2); 9 positions match TRBD2. After removal of 4 bases from V and 6 bases from J, the junction contained 10 bases not matched to a gene. CDR1 and CDR2 from the germline V gene are LGHDT and YNNKEL (reference sequence). The CDR3 extends over 16 amino acids. The CDR3 loop is CASSPRLAGGPNEQFF. CDR3 sequence (DNA): TGTGCCAGCAGCCCCCGACTGGCGGGGGGGCCCAATGAGCAGTTCTTC.